These 24 T cell receptor beta chains were all obtained from the same sample, sequenced in a study of T-cell reconstitution after alpha-beta-depleted transplantation in children. For TCRbeta, the library was prepared with unique molecular identifiers. TCRdb ran MiXCR on the PCR reads and lists one entry per CDR3 protein. The profile covers over 25,000 distinct CDR3 sequences, with under 6.5% appearing a single time and 20% to 30% taken by the ten largest. Study-wide points: Several hundred expanded graft clones reportedly were the source of alpha-beta T cells about two months after transplant.

Antigen specificity for these receptors is unknown. The starting material was peripheral blood, obtained 60 days after TCRalphabeta/CD19-depleted stem cell transplant. These receptors were taken from a child under three years old who had a stem cell transplant for acute myeloid leukemia, so the T cells may come from the graft donor.

This clonotype was found many times. The chain joins TRBV7-8 to TRBJ1-5; unclear D gene. Per germline, CDR1 SGHVS and CDR2 FQNEAQ. V lost 2 bases, J lost 4 bases, and 9 bases lay in between. The CDR3 length is 14 residues. Here the CDR3 reads CASSLRAVNQPQHF. CDR3 nucleotide sequence: TGTGCCAGCAGCTTAAGGGCAGTTAATCAGCCCCAGCATTTT.

The sample holds many counts of this clonotype. V usage is TRBV7-9 and J usage is TRBJ2-1; TRBD2 aligns across 10 bases. V shed 4 bases, J shed 7 bases, and the junction held 7 bases outside the gene matches. The CDR3 has 15 residues. CDR1 SEHNR and CDR2 FQNEAQ come from the germline V gene (reference sequence). For the CDR3, the DNA is TGTGCCAGCAGCTCCCCTAGCGGGAGTAGGAATGAGCAGTTCTTC. Protein: CASSSPSGSRNEQFF.

This clonotype was recorded many times. The chain uses TRBV7-3 and TRBJ1-5, with 7 bases that match TRBD1. CDR3 length: 16 residues. The J segment lost 3 bases and the V segment lost 3 bases, leaving 8 bases of the junction unmatched. The V gene's germline CDR1 is SGHTA and CDR2 FQGTGA. The chain's CDR3 is CASSFAGTDYNQPQHF. In nucleotides, the CDR3 is TGTGCCAGCAGCTTCGCTGGGACAGACTACAATCAGCCCCAGCATTTT. Together with reference TRBV7-3 and TRBJ1-5, the CDR3 gives the full variable domain: GAGVSQTPSNKVTEKGKYVELRCDPISGHTALYWYRQSLGQGPEFLIYFQGTGAADDSGLPNDRFFAVRPEGSVSTLKIQRTERGDSAVYLCASSFAGTDYNQPQHFGDGTRLSIL.

The rearrangement links TRBV19 to TRBJ2-2, with unresolved D. Per the germline V gene, CDR1 is LNHDA and CDR2 is SQIVND (reference sequence). V dropped 8 bases and J dropped 1 base, with 8 bases sitting between them. The CDR3 is made up of 13 amino acids. The CDR3 nucleotides read TGTGCCAGTCCCCGACAGAACACCGGGGAGCTGTTTTTT. As protein: CASPRQNTGELFF.

Ten or more counts support this clonotype. The J gene is TRBJ1-1, the V gene TRBV9; a possible D gene is TRBD1 (5 bases). The CDR3 has 15 amino acids. Germline loops: CDR1 SGDLS, CDR2 YYNGEE. V was pared by 3 bases and J by 1 base, with 13 bases between. CDR3 sequence: CASSGWGDRNTEAFF. The CDR3 DNA reads as TGTGCCAGCAGCGGATGGGGAGACAGGAACACTGAAGCTTTCTTT.

This clonotype was seen many times. The chain is built from TRBV6-1 and TRBJ2-7; D is possibly TRBD2 (5 bases). The CDR3 has 13 residues. V was clipped by 5 bases and J by 2 bases, with 10 bases between them. Germline values: CDR1 MNHNS, CDR2 SASEGT. In DNA form, the CDR3 reads TGTGCCAGCAGTCCCGGGGTTCCCTACGAGCAGTACTTC. Amino acids: CASSPGVPYEQYF.

In this sample, this clonotype turned up many times. The chain joins TRBV7-2 to TRBJ2-1; D remains ambiguous. Trimming stripped 2 bases from V and 0 bases from J, with 8 bases between. There are 15 residues in the CDR3. Germline V gene lookup returns CDR1 SGHTA and CDR2 FQGNSA. CDR3 nucleotide sequence: TGTGCCAGCAGCTTATTTGAGCACTCCTACAATGAGCAGTTCTTC. It specifies CASSLFEHSYNEQFF.

The table lists this clonotype with many counts. The chain recombines TRBV20-1 with TRBJ1-1; 7 nucleotides match TRBD1. Trimming at V came to 0 bases and at J to 14 bases, leaving 12 bases not matched to a gene. This CDR3 is 13 amino acids long. The V gene's germline CDR1 is DFQATT and CDR2 SNEGSKA (reference sequence). The CDR3 protein is CSARDLEGAQEFF. The CDR3 DNA reads TGCAGTGCTAGAGATTTGGAGGGGGCGCAGGAATTCTTT.

This clonotype was counted at least ten times. V and J are TRBV15 and TRBJ1-2; D remains ambiguous. There are 16 residues in the CDR3. V was clipped by 0 bases and J by 6 bases, with 17 bases between them. In germline, CDR1 is LNHNV, CDR2 YYDKDF (reference sequence). The CDR3 loop reads CATSREHSLGQNGYTF. In nucleotides, the CDR3 is TGTGCCACCAGCAGAGAACATAGTCTCGGTCAGAATGGCTACACCTTC.

Worth noting for this clonotype: A much larger clone differs by one base, so this may be a read error. The rearrangement links TRBV6-1 to TRBJ2-3; D possibly corresponds to TRBD1 (5 bases). Germline V lookup: CDR1 MNHNS, CDR2 SASEGT. V was shortened by 6 bases and J by 2 bases, with 15 bases between the two germline ends. The CDR3 extends over 15 amino acids. The CDR3, as DNA: TGTGCCAGCAGGTGCAGGGTAGGGGTCACAGATACGCAGTATTTT. This encodes CASRCRVGVTDTQYF.

The sample holds many counts of this clonotype. V and J are TRBV7-6 and TRBJ2-1; 7 bases map to TRBD1. The CDR3 contains 16 residues. Trimming took 4 bases from V and 0 from J; bases not matched to a gene: 6. CDR1 is SGHVS and CDR2 is FNYEAQ in the germline V gene. The CDR3 bases are TGTGCCAGCAGCTGGAACAGGGGAAGCTCCTACAATGAGCAGTTCTTC. Amino acids: CASSWNRGSSYNEQFF.

In its sample, this clonotype was seen many times. The J gene is TRBJ2-7, the V gene TRBV20-1, with TRBD2 matching 11 bases. Germline assignment: CDR1 DFQATT and CDR2 SNEGSKA (reference sequence). Trimming cost V 5 bases and J 3 bases; bases outside gene matches: 6. This CDR3 is 14 amino acids long. CDR3 residues: CSAEGLADYYEQYF. Written as DNA, the CDR3 is TGCAGTGCTGAGGGACTAGCGGATTACTACGAGCAGTACTTC.

This clonotype showed up many times. The chain recombines TRBV15 with TRBJ2-1; D possibly matches TRBD1 or TRBD2 (5 bases each). The V gene lost 3 bases and the J gene lost 10 bases, with 28 bases spanning the gap. Germline V gives CDR1 LNHNV, CDR2 YYDKDF (reference sequence). The CDR3 has 18 amino acids. The chain's CDR3 is CATSRDSFRDLGILEQFF. Written as DNA, the CDR3 is TGTGCCACCAGCAGGGATTCTTTCCGGGACCTAGGCATTTTGGAGCAGTTCTTC.

This clonotype was seen many times. Here the CDR3 reads CASSYDRTGANQPQHF. The CDR3 coding sequence is TGTGCCAGCAGTTACGACCGGACAGGGGCCAATCAGCCCCAGCATTTT. V is TRBV6-2 or TRBV6-3 and J is TRBJ1-5, with 9 bases fitting TRBD1. The CDR3 is 16 residues long. V lost 2 bases and J lost 3; bases outside the gene matches: 5. The germline V gene encodes CDR1 MNHEY and CDR2 SVGEGT.

This clonotype occurred many times. This chain links TRBV20-1 with TRBJ2-2, with D perhaps given as TRBD1 or TRBD2 (5 bases each). Trimming pared 6 bases from V and 4 bases from J, leaving 12 bases between. Germline assignment: CDR1 DFQATT and CDR2 SNEGSKA (reference sequence). This CDR3 has 13 amino acids. This CDR3 is CSARVRGTGELFF. The CDR3 nucleotides are TGCAGTGCGCGAGTGAGGGGCACCGGGGAGCTGTTTTTT.

This clonotype has at least ten counts. This rearrangement joins TRBV6-2 or TRBV6-3 to TRBJ2-2; a possible D gene is TRBD1 (5 bases). Germline V CDR1 and CDR2: MNHEY, SVGEGT. This CDR3 comprises 17 residues. The V end lost 0 bases, the J end lost 2 bases, and 13 bases lay between the germline ends. The CDR3 spells CASSYSIKQANTGELFF. The CDR3 bases are TGTGCCAGCAGTTACTCGATTAAACAGGCCAACACCGGGGAGCTGTTTTTT.

This clonotype was recorded at least ten times. This chain links TRBV6-4 with TRBJ2-3; D is tentatively TRBD1 or TRBD2 (6 bases each). V lost 6 bases and J lost 4, with 14 bases in between. The CDR3 length is 14 residues. Per the germline V gene, CDR1 is MRHNA and CDR2 is SNTAGT. The CDR3 here is CASSPEGGPDTQYF. CDR3 DNA: TGTGCCAGCAGCCCAGAGGGGGGCCCAGATACGCAGTATTTT.

This clonotype occurred many times. J is TRBJ2-1 and V is TRBV2, with D hard to call. V gave up 2 bases and J gave up 7 bases, with 12 bases separating them. The length of the CDR3 is 14 residues. Per germline, CDR1 SNHLY and CDR2 FYNNEI. CDR3 nucleotides: TGTGCCAGCAGTGAACGATTTCCGAGAAATGAGCAGTTCTTC. Translating gives CASSERFPRNEQFF. Full variable domain (rest looked up from reference TRBV2 and TRBJ2-1): EPEVTQTPSHQVTQMGQEVILRCVPISNHLYFYWYRQILGQKVEFLVSFYNNEISEKSEIFDDQFSVERPDGSNFTLKIRSTKLEDSAMYFCASSERFPRNEQFFGPGTRLTVL.

In its sample, this clonotype was seen many times. The V and J genes are TRBV20-1 and TRBJ2-2; 7 positions match TRBD2. Germline V gene lookup returns CDR1 DFQATT and CDR2 SNEGSKA (reference sequence). Trimming removed 4 bases from V and 6 bases from J; junction bases left unmatched: 14. This CDR3 contains 16 residues. The CDR3 spells CSANRFWTSHAGELFF. CDR3 bases: TGCAGTGCTAACCGATTTTGGACTAGTCACGCCGGGGAGCTGTTTTTT.

This clonotype appeared many times. The genes are TRBV28 and TRBJ2-7; no clear D. This CDR3 is built from 10 residues. CDR1 and CDR2 (germline): MDHEN, SYDVKM. V dropped 5 bases and J dropped 6 bases, with 5 bases sitting between them. CDR3 nucleotide sequence: TGTGCCAGCAGTCCCCTCGAGCAGTACTTC. It yields the protein CASSPLEQYF.

This clonotype was recorded many times. The CDR3 DNA sequence: TGCGCCAGCAGCCAAGGGGACAGCCCCACAGATACGCAGTATTTT. Its protein is CASSQGDSPTDTQYF. The rearrangement joins TRBV4-3 to TRBJ2-3; 7 bases are a match to TRBD1. The junction had 3 bases not matched to a gene; V was cut back by 1 base and J by 2 bases. Germline V gene data show CDR1 as LGHNA and CDR2 as YSLEER. This CDR3 has 15 amino acids.

This clonotype has at least ten counts. The chain carries TRBV4-2 and TRBJ1-1; TRBD1 agrees at 7 bases. V was clipped by 3 bases and J by 0 bases; unmatched bases: 4. Germline assignment: CDR1 LGHNA and CDR2 YNFKEQ. The CDR3 loop spans 15 amino acids. The chain's CDR3 is CASSHWGQMNTEAFF. The CDR3 DNA follows: TGTGCCAGCAGCCATTGGGGACAGATGAACACTGAAGCTTTCTTT.

This clonotype was counted at least ten times. The rearrangement links TRBV5-5 to TRBJ2-7; 7 bases match TRBD2. The V segment lost 3 bases and the J segment 2 bases; nucleotides outside the gene matches: 11. Germline lookup yields CDR1 SGHKS and CDR2 YYEKEE (reference sequence). This CDR3 spans 16 amino acids. The CDR3 region has the DNA TGTGCCAGCAGCTCCTCGGCAGGGAGGGCCACCTACGAGCAGTACTTC. Its protein product is CASSSSAGRATYEQYF.

The V gene is TRBV7-9, the J gene TRBJ2-5, with 10 bases fitting TRBD2. CDR3 length equals 13 residues. Trimming removed 8 bases from V and 6 bases from J; junction bases left unmatched: 6. Germline CDR1 SEHNR, CDR2 FQNEAQ (reference sequence). The CDR3 sequence is CASGAGGPKTQYF. As DNA, the CDR3 is TGTGCCAGCGGAGCGGGGGGGCCGAAGACCCAGTACTTC.